This TCR beta chain was obtained from a study of OX40 agonist ivuxolimab in advanced cancers. Study background: Patients in dose escalation had liver, melanoma, kidney or head and neck cancers. Study findings and constraints: People who partly responded at 0.1-3.0 mg/kg had some of the least clonal expansion seen. Some nonresponders likewise displayed low normalized T-cell clonal expansion.

There are 14 residues in the CDR3. The germline V gene has CDR1 LNHDA and CDR2 SQIVND (reference sequence). Trimming removed 5 bases from V and 5 bases from J; junction bases left unmatched: 3. Some clones are missing from TCRdb's copy, which holds only in-frame ones; the method was immunoSEQ multiplex PCR. This table holds 45,000 to 55,000 clones, about 88% found once. About this clone: Its antigen is as yet unknown.

The TCR comes from an adult with an advanced solid tumor such as melanoma, head and neck, liver or kidney cancer. The sequences come from CD4+ or CD8+ T cells sorted from blood, collected in a trial of the OX40 agonist ivuxolimab. The J gene is TRBJ2-1, the V gene TRBV19, with 10 bases aligning to TRBD2. In DNA, the CDR3 is TGTGCCAGTAGTTACGGACTAGCGGACAATGAGCAGTTCTTC. It translates to CASSYGLADNEQFF.